This passage covers 21 T cell receptor beta chains from one sample sequenced in a study of spatial heterogeneity in lung cancer. TCRdb processed the 5' RACE reads anew with MiXCR; each CDR3 protein has one entry. Of about 120,000 distinct CDR3 sequences listed, 9% to 15% are singletons. The time point here: blood at routine non-recurrence follow-up after resection. No cell sorting; template was whole RNA from tumor, lung tissue or PBMC. The sample was PBMCs, taken at follow-up. The receptors derive from a male donor with early-stage non-small cell lung cancer.

The chain carries TRBV28 and TRBJ1-6; D call uncertain. Germline V gives CDR1 MDHEN, CDR2 SYDVKM. Trimming removed 6 bases from V and 8 bases from J, with 11 bases in between. This CDR3 comprises 13 residues. CDR3 bases: TGTGCCAGCAGCATCCCTCTTGATTCACCCCTCCACTTT. Residues: CASSIPLDSPLHF.

The chain carries TRBV6-2 or TRBV6-3 and TRBJ2-5; 8 positions match TRBD1. From germline, CDR1 is MNHEY and CDR2 SVGEGT. V lost 2 bases and J lost 2; bases outside the gene matches: 10. CDR3 size: 17 residues. The CDR3: CASSYPTGDIRQETQYF. DNA of the CDR3: TGTGCCAGCAGTTACCCGACAGGGGATATTAGACAAGAGACCCAGTACTTC.

This clonotype was seen a few times. This chain connects TRBV12-3 or TRBV12-4 to TRBJ1-4; a weak D match, TRBD1 (5 bases). This CDR3 is 14 amino acids long. Trimming stripped 3 bases from V and 10 bases from J, with 15 bases between. This CDR3 reads CASSFSTGERKLFF. The CDR3 DNA reads as TGTGCCAGCAGTTTTTCAACAGGCGAGAGAAAACTGTTTTTT.

This clonotype was seen repeatedly, ten times or more. The chain combines TRBV6-6 with TRBJ2-7; D ambiguous. Trimming stripped 2 bases from V and 5 bases from J, with 13 bases between. The CDR3 runs 14 residues. The germline gives CDR1 MNHNY, CDR2 SVGAGI (reference sequence). The CDR3 protein is CASSYARFENEQYF. The DNA for the CDR3 is TGTGCCAGCAGTTACGCCCGGTTCGAAAACGAGCAGTACTTC.

This chain links TRBV5-6 with TRBJ1-3; D might be TRBD1 (5 bases). The V end was cut by 0 bases, the J end by 4 bases, with 11 bases between. The CDR3 sequence is 15 residues long. Germline V CDR1 and CDR2: SGHDT, YYEEEE. The CDR3 loop reads CASSLAGGIGNTIYF. The CDR3 region has the DNA TGTGCCAGCAGCTTGGCTGGGGGAATCGGAAACACCATATATTTT. The whole variable domain, filled in from reference TRBV5-6 and TRBJ1-3, reads DAGVTQSPTHLIKTRGQQVTLRCSPKSGHDTVSWYQQALGQGPQFIFQYYEEEERQRGNFPDRFSGHQFPNYSSELNVNALLLGDSALYLCASSLAGGIGNTIYFGEGSWLTVV.

About this clonotype itself: An end of the junction differs from the germline gene, which may be a read error. V usage is TRBV12-3 or TRBV12-4 and J usage is TRBJ1-1; tentatively, D is TRBD1 (5 bases). CDR3 length: 13 residues. As DNA, the CDR3 is TGTGCCAGCAATTTAAGGGGCGGGACTGAAGCTTTCTTT. This sequence encodes CASNLRGGTEAFF.

This clonotype has only a few counts. This sequence joins TRBV28 and TRBJ1-5; D remains ambiguous. The CDR3 is made up of 12 amino acids. Germline CDR1 and CDR2: MDHEN and SYDVKM. Trimming took 9 bases from V and 2 from J, leaving 8 bases between them. The CDR3 sequence is CASTAGNQPQHF. The CDR3 DNA reads as TGTGCCAGTACGGCAGGCAATCAGCCCCAGCATTTT.

The V call is TRBV7-3, the J call TRBJ2-1, with 8 bases aligning to TRBD2. CDR1 is SGHTA, CDR2 FQGTGA, per germline. CDR3 length: 15 amino acids. With 5 bases clipped from V and 3 bases from J, the junction kept 6 bases outside the gene matches. The CDR3 DNA reads as TGTGCCAGCAGCACCGAAAGCGGGGGCTACAATGAGCAGTTCTTC. Its translation: CASSTESGGYNEQFF.

The CDR3 DNA is TGCAGTGCTCCCGGACAGGGGACCAGCTCCTACGAGCAGTACTTC. Encoded protein: CSAPGQGTSSYEQYF. The gene calls are TRBV20-1 and TRBJ2-7; 9 nucleotides agree with TRBD1. CDR3 length: 15 residues. The germline V gene has CDR1 DFQATT and CDR2 SNEGSKA (reference sequence). V lost 5 bases and J lost 0; bases outside the gene matches: 8.

Turning to this clonotype: At one end, the junction sequence differs from germline, possibly due to a read error. The V call is TRBV5-1, the J call TRBJ2-2; 9 nucleotides line up with TRBD1. Germline V gives CDR1 SGHRS, CDR2 YFSETQ. The CDR3 is 16 amino acids. The CDR3 DNA sequence: TGCGCCAGCAGCTTGGGTGGACAGGGGAACGCCGGGGAGCTGTTTTTT. It yields the protein CASSLGGQGNAGELFF.

The chain employs TRBV4-3 and TRBJ1-5, with a tentative D call TRBD1 (6 bases). CDR3 size: 15 residues. V was clipped by 3 bases and J by 4 bases, with 13 bases between them. Germline V gives CDR1 LGHNA, CDR2 YSLEER. CDR3 sequence (DNA): TGCGCCAGCAGCCAGTCCCAGGGGCGGAATCAGCCCCAGCATTTT. Residues: CASSQSQGRNQPQHF.

The chain joins TRBV2 to TRBJ2-7, with D tentatively TRBD1 (6 bases). The CDR3 has 14 residues. CDR1 and CDR2 (germline): SNHLY, FYNNEI. Trimming removed 6 bases at V and 0 bases at J, with 12 bases between. CDR3 DNA: TGTGCCAGCAGGGGGGACACGGGCTCCTACGAGCAGTACTTC. Amino acid sequence: CASRGDTGSYEQYF.

The chain couples TRBV12-3 or TRBV12-4 to TRBJ2-5; the D gene is possibly TRBD1 (7 bases). V lost 5 bases, J lost 2 bases, and 12 bases lay in between. CDR3 length: 14 residues. CDR3 bases: TGTGCCAGCAGTCAACAGGGGAGGCAAGAGACCCAGTACTTC. Translation: CASSQQGRQETQYF.

This clonotype was seen at least ten times. The chain carries TRBV28 and TRBJ2-1; 7 bases are a match to TRBD1. V shed 4 bases, J shed 8 bases, and the junction held 8 bases outside the gene matches. Germline CDR1 and CDR2: MDHEN and SYDVKM. This CDR3 is built from 14 residues. DNA for the CDR3: TGTGCCAGCAGTTCGTCCGGGACAGTCGATGAGCAGTTCTTC. This gives the protein CASSSSGTVDEQFF.

This chain links TRBV10-3 with TRBJ2-1; 12 bases align to TRBD2. This CDR3 has 16 amino acids. Looked up from germline, CDR1 is ENHRY and CDR2 is SYGVKD. The V and J ends lost 4 bases and 3 bases, in that order; junction bases with no gene match: 4. The CDR3 DNA is TGTGCCATCAGTGGGACTAGCGGGGTGATCTACAATGAGCAGTTCTTC. It specifies CAISGTSGVIYNEQFF.

V gene TRBV9 combines with J gene TRBJ1-3; D is possibly TRBD1 (5 bases). The CDR3 runs 15 residues. V lost 4 bases to trimming and J lost 1 base, with 12 bases between them. From germline, CDR1 is SGDLS and CDR2 YYNGEE. The CDR3 is CASSPSGASGNTIYF. The CDR3 nucleotides read TGTGCCAGCAGCCCCTCCGGGGCTTCTGGAAACACCATATATTTT. The full variable domain, in which reference TRBV9 and TRBJ1-3 provide the parts outside the CDR3, is DSGVTQTPKHLITATGQRVTLRCSPRSGDLSVYWYQQSLDQGLQFLIQYYNGEERAKGNILERFSAQQFPDLHSELNLSSLELGDSALYFCASSPSGASGNTIYFGEGSWLTVV.

This clonotype was observed a few times. The chain carries TRBV10-3 and TRBJ2-1; 10 bases agree with TRBD2. The CDR3 is 16 amino acids. Losses at the gene ends were 4 bases for V and 6 bases for J; bases not matched to a gene: 9. Germline-derived CDR1 and CDR2 are ENHRY and SYGVKD. The CDR3 coding sequence is TGTGCCATCAGTGGGCCTCTAGCGGGGGATTCCAATGAGCAGTTCTTC. Translated, it gives CAISGPLAGDSNEQFF.

This clonotype has ten or more counts. The V call is TRBV3-1, the J call TRBJ2-4; D perhaps matches TRBD1 (6 bases). This CDR3 spans 15 amino acids. Per germline, CDR1 LGHDT and CDR2 YNNKEL (reference sequence). V lost 4 bases and J lost 9, with 19 bases in between. CDR3 sequence reads: CASSRLTGIKSIQYF. In DNA form, the CDR3 reads TGTGCCAGCAGCCGACTTACAGGGATAAAGAGCATTCAGTACTTC. The whole variable domain, remainder taken from reference TRBV3-1 and TRBJ2-4, is DTAVSQTPKYLVTQMGNDKSIKCEQNLGHDTMYWYKQDSKKFLKIMFSYNNKELIINETVPNRFSPKSPDKAHLNLHINSLELGDSAVYFCASSRLTGIKSIQYFGAGTRLSVL.

A few counts support this clonotype. This sequence joins TRBV4-3 and TRBJ2-3; TRBD1 aligns across 7 bases. CDR3 length equals 15 residues. Losses at the gene ends were 4 bases for V and 2 bases for J; bases not matched to a gene: 6. CDR1 LGHNA and CDR2 YSLEER come from the germline V gene. The DNA of the CDR3 is TGCGCCAGCAGCCCCAGGGGGACCTCCACAGATACGCAGTATTTT. It encodes CASSPRGTSTDTQYF.

This clonotype was detected many times. V gene TRBV4-2 combines with J gene TRBJ1-1; D is possibly TRBD1 (5 bases). The germline gives CDR1 LGHNA, CDR2 YNFKEQ. The length of the CDR3 is 15 residues. The ends were cut back, 4 bases at V and 1 base at J, with 13 bases in the middle. The CDR3 loop reads CASSPSRGRNTEAFF. The CDR3 DNA follows: TGTGCCAGCAGCCCCAGCCGGGGACGGAACACTGAAGCTTTCTTT.

This chain joins TRBV7-8 and TRBJ1-1; the D gene is possibly TRBD1 (6 bases). Trimming stripped 5 bases from V and 1 base from J, with 14 bases between. CDR3 length: 15 residues. Germline CDR1 is SGHVS and CDR2 is FQNEAQ. CDR3 nucleotides: TGTGCCAGCAGCCCAAGGACAGTGAGGAACACTGAAGCTTTCTTT. Protein product: CASSPRTVRNTEAFF.